Shown below are 4 T cell receptor beta chains from a single sample sequenced in a study of cytomegalovirus exposure and HLA in healthy donors. It was with 60 Vbeta and 13 Jbeta primers that the PCR ran. TCRdb's copy holds only in-frame clones and misses some; the assay was immunoSEQ multiplex PCR. The data contain some 170,000 clones, roughly 79% of them singletons. Sequences were obtained from PBMCs. These receptors originate from a woman between 18 and 29 years old in good health and CMV-seropositive.

The V and J genes are TRBV7-2 and TRBJ2-5; 8 nucleotides line up with TRBD2. The germline CDR1 and CDR2 sequences are SGHTA and FQGNSA. CDR3 size: 15 residues. After removal of 2 bases from V and 1 base from J, the junction contained 3 bases not matched to a gene. The CDR3, as DNA: TGTGCCAGCAGCTTACGCGGGGGGCCCCAAGAGACCCAGTACTTC. Protein product: CASSLRGGPQETQYF.

This chain uses TRBV9 with TRBJ2-5; TRBD1 is a possible D gene (6 bases). Trimming took 4 bases from V and 4 from J, leaving 17 bases between them. CDR1 is SGDLS and CDR2 is YYNGEE in the germline V gene. CDR3 size: 15 residues. This chain's CDR3 is CASSPRTDPRETQYF. DNA of the CDR3: TGTGCCAGCAGCCCGCGGACAGACCCTCGAGAGACCCAGTACTTC.

The rearrangement links TRBV6-1 to TRBJ1-3, with D uncertain. Per the germline V gene, CDR1 is MNHNS and CDR2 is SASEGT. V lost 8 bases and J lost 1, with 6 bases in between. This CDR3 has 12 amino acids. The chain's CDR3 is CASGGSGNTIYF. In nucleotides, the CDR3 is TGTGCCAGCGGAGGTTCTGGAAACACCATATATTTT.

This clone was counted a single time. J is TRBJ1-1 and V is TRBV21-1; the table's TRBD1 call for D was not verified on the DNA. TRBV21-1 is a documented pseudogene. The CDR3 runs to 14 residues. CDR3 amino acids: CASSYDRINTEAFF. The CDR3 DNA reads as TGTGCCAGCAGCTACGACAGGATTAACACTGAAGCTTTCTTT.